Below are 12 T cell receptor beta chains sequenced from a single sample in a study of CD8+ T cells in alopecia areata. The sorting of pooled cutaneous lymph node cells relied on CD4, CD8alpha, NKG2D, NKG2ACE and other markers. Following extraction, RNA underwent reverse transcription to cDNA, which served as the sequencing template. Assay: immunoSEQ multiplex PCR; the TCRdb copy retains only in-frame clones and omits some. There are approximately 280,000 clones in the sample, none observed a single time. The sample taken for sequencing was CD4+ T cells sorted from a lymph node. Receptor source: a C3H/HeJ mouse with alopecia areata. This strain has MHC haplotype H2-k.

Only a few counts were recorded for this clone. Any gene name here is a mouse gene name. The read gets to within 4 residues of the CDR3 end, and the germline J gene fills in the rest. The genes are TRBV19 and TRBJ2-3; TRBD2 aligns across 7 bases. The CDR3 has 14 amino acids. From germline, CDR1 is FNHDT and CDR2 SITEND (reference sequence). The V segment lost 4 bases and the J segment 0 bases; nucleotides outside the gene matches: 2. The CDR3 loop reads CASSDGGSAETLYF. The CDR3 DNA, read in part, is TGTGCCAGCAGTGATGGGGGGAGTGCAGAA.

Concerning this clone itself: Mouse germline and gene names are used. With the read ending 4 residues before the CDR3 end, the germline J gene is used to fill in that end. Other DNA sequences in this specimen translate into the identical CDR3. The gene calls are TRBV1 and TRBJ2-2, with TRBD1 identical over 10 bases. Germline CDR1 is NSQYPW and CDR2 is LRSPGD (reference sequence). Trimming at V came to 4 bases and at J to 5 bases, leaving 1 base not matched to a gene. This CDR3 has 14 amino acids. The CDR3 protein is CTCSGQGATGQLYF. CDR3 DNA (partial): TGCACCTGCAGTGGACAGGGGGCGACCGGG.

Remarks on this clone: Gene names follow the mouse nomenclature. Coverage ceases 4 residues before the CDR3 finishes, and the germline J gene fills in the end. V is TRBV5 and J is TRBJ2-3, with 11 nucleotides matching TRBD2. Germline lookup yields CDR1 LGHNA and CDR2 YNLKQL (reference sequence). The CDR3 is 18 amino acids. V dropped 0 bases and J dropped 0; count of bases not matched to a gene: 5. CDR3 bases read: TGTGCCAGCAGCCAAGATAGGGACTGGGGGACTAGTGCAGAA. Encoded protein: CASSQDRDWGTSAE. The entire CDR3 sequence reads CASSQDRDWGTSAETLYF.

Turning to this clone: Gene labels here are mouse ones. The CDR3 end lies 4 residues beyond the end of the read and is filled in from the germline J gene. V is TRBV19 and J is TRBJ2-5; TRBD1 matches 8 bases. Germline CDR1 FNHDT, CDR2 SITEND (reference sequence). The CDR3 is made up of 15 amino acids. The CDR3 loop reads CASSAPGGAGDTQYF. The covered CDR3 bases are TGTGCCAGCAGTGCCCCAGGGGGCGCCGGGGAC.

This clone has only a few counts. The gene names here belong to mouse. The CDR3 end lies 4 residues beyond the end of the read and is filled in from the germline J gene. The chain recombines TRBV5 with TRBJ2-3; TRBD2 agrees at 9 bases. The CDR3 consists of 17 residues. Germline loops: CDR1 LGHNA, CDR2 YNLKQL (reference sequence). V shed 4 bases, J shed 0 bases, and the junction held 8 bases outside the gene matches. The covered CDR3 bases are TGTGCCAGCAGCCGCGGACTGGGGAAGCTTAGTGCAGAA. Its protein product is CASSRGLGKLSAE. The whole CDR3 protein reads CASSRGLGKLSAETLYF.

About this clone: The germline and genes are mouse ones. The CDR3 extends 3 residues past the end of the read, so its final part is completed from the germline J gene. The gene calls are TRBV19 and TRBJ1-6, with 7 bases aligning to TRBD1. TRBJ1-6 is an ORF; its function is uncertain. Looked up from germline, CDR1 is FNHDT and CDR2 is SITEND (reference sequence). The ends lost 2 bases at V and 2 bases at J; junction bases unmatched: 1. The CDR3 loop spans 15 amino acids. CDR3 loop: CASSIGTAYNSPLYF. The CDR3 bases that were read are TGTGCCAGCAGTATTGGGACAGCCTATAATTCGCCC.

As regards this clone: Gene names follow the mouse nomenclature. The observed sequence ends 4 residues before the CDR3 terminus, with the missing tail filled in from the germline J gene. Other DNA sequences from this sample encode an identical CDR3 as well. The gene calls are TRBV13-1 and TRBJ2-7; 10 bases are a match to TRBD2. The CDR3 contains 14 residues. Germline values: CDR1 NSHNY, CDR2 SYGAGN. This CDR3 is CASSEGTGVYEQYF. The CDR3 bases that were read are TGTGCCAGCAGTGAGGGGACTGGGGTTTAT.

This clone has only a few counts. Germline and genes: mouse. The read ends 4 residues before the CDR3 terminus; that terminus is restored from the germline J gene. Additional DNA sequences in this sample encode the identical CDR3. This rearrangement joins TRBV19 to TRBJ2-7, with 9 bases matching TRBD1. Germline V gene data show CDR1 as FNHDT and CDR2 as SITEND (reference sequence). The CDR3 loop spans 13 amino acids. The CDR3 sequence: CASSSGQGYEQYF. Incomplete CDR3 DNA: TGTGCCAGCAGTTCGGGACAGGGTTAT.

In this sample, this clone turned up a few times. Mouse gene names and germline throughout. The CDR3 end lies 4 residues beyond the end of the read and is filled in from the germline J gene. V usage is TRBV5 and J usage is TRBJ2-3, with TRBD2 matching 10 bases. The V gene's germline CDR1 is LGHNA and CDR2 YNLKQL (reference sequence). CDR3 length equals 16 residues. The trim removed 0 bases at V and 3 bases at J, leaving 3 bases unmatched. The CDR3 DNA, read in part, is TGTGCCAGCAGCCAAGAAACTGGGGGGGTAGCAGAA. It specifies CASSQETGGVAE. The entire CDR3 reads CASSQETGGVAETLYF.

This clone has a handful of counts. Mouse names are used for the genes. The CDR3 extends 4 residues past the end of the read, so its final part is completed from the germline J gene. The same CDR3 can be traced to other DNA sequences in this sample. The chain joins TRBV5 to TRBJ2-7; D gene unclear. Germline V gene sequence: CDR1 LGHNA, CDR2 YNLKQL (reference sequence). The CDR3 totals 13 residues. V gave up 0 bases and J gave up 1 base, with 4 bases separating them. The CDR3 reads CASSQDRSYEQYF. The CDR3 DNA, read in part, is TGTGCCAGCAGCCAAGACAGATCCTAT.

This clone was recorded a few times. The gene names here belong to mouse. The read finishes 4 residues shy of the CDR3 end, and the germline J gene is used to complete it. This chain uses TRBV19 with TRBJ2-2; the D gene is possibly TRBD1 (6 bases). V was clipped by 4 bases and J by 0 bases, with 16 bases between them. Per the germline V gene, CDR1 is FNHDT and CDR2 is SITEND (reference sequence). This CDR3 spans 17 amino acids. The part of the CDR3 DNA that was read is TGTGCCAGCAGTCCCCGTCCGGGACAAGCAAACACCGGG. As protein: CASSPRPGQANTG. The CDR3 in full is CASSPRPGQANTGQLYF.

This clone was seen repeatedly, ten times or more. Gene names and germline match the mouse. The read falls 4 residues short of the CDR3 end, and the missing part is taken from the germline J gene. Other DNA sequences within the sample encode an identical CDR3. The J gene is TRBJ1-2, the V gene TRBV12-1; D is unclear. V was pared by 0 bases and J by 0 bases, with 4 bases between. Germline CDR1 is SGHSN and CDR2 is HYEKVE. The CDR3 runs to 13 residues. Incomplete CDR3 DNA: TGTGCCAGCTCTCTCCAAGCAAACTCC. Its translation: CASSLQANS. The full CDR3 protein is CASSLQANSDYTF.